This passage covers 5 T cell receptor beta chains from one sample sequenced in a study of blood T cell repertoires in COVID-19. The table came from immunoSEQ multiplex PCR; TCRdb's copy has only in-frame clones and leaves some out. The sample lists approximately 150,000 clones; under 95% were seen once. Source material: peripheral blood. These receptors were collected from a man in his 60s with active or convalescent COVID-19.

J is TRBJ2-7 and V is TRBV28; D might be TRBD1 (5 bases). The CDR3 extends over 13 amino acids. The germline V gene encodes CDR1 MDHEN and CDR2 SYDVKM. The V and J ends lost 3 bases and 3 bases respectively, with 9 bases between them. For the CDR3, the DNA is TGTGCCAGCAGTTTCCAGGGTTACTACGAGCAGTACTTC. Residues: CASSFQGYYEQYF.

V and J are TRBV7-9 and TRBJ1-1, with a possible D match to TRBD1 (5 bases). Trimming stripped 5 bases from V and 1 base from J, with 11 bases between. The CDR3 totals 14 residues. CDR1 is SEHNR and CDR2 is FQNEAQ in the germline V gene (reference sequence). CDR3 sequence: CASSPFDRNTEAFF. The CDR3 DNA sequence: TGTGCCAGCAGCCCGTTCGACAGGAACACTGAAGCTTTCTTT.

The chain has TRBV27 and TRBJ1-2, with 8 nucleotides matching TRBD1. The CDR3 totals 14 residues. Germline V gene data show CDR1 as MNHEY and CDR2 as SMNVEV (reference sequence). The J segment lost 0 bases and the V segment lost 5 bases, leaving 2 bases of the junction unmatched. The CDR3 region is CASSEQGANYGYTF. CDR3 in DNA: TGTGCCAGCAGTGAACAGGGGGCTAACTATGGCTACACCTTC.

CDR3 bases: TGTGCCAGCAGTTATCAGGACAGGGCGTACTATGGCTACACCTTC. It codes for CASSYQDRAYYGYTF. The chain is built from TRBV6-5 and TRBJ1-2; 8 nucleotides agree with TRBD1. The CDR3 length is 15 residues. Germline V gives CDR1 MNHEY, CDR2 SVGAGI. Trimming at V came to 3 bases and at J to 3 bases, leaving 6 bases not matched to a gene.

The chain recombines TRBV2 with TRBJ1-1; D call uncertain. This CDR3 region has 14 residues. The V gene lost 6 bases and the J gene lost 2 bases, with 13 bases spanning the gap. Germline V gene lookup returns CDR1 SNHLY and CDR2 FYNNEI. Written as DNA, the CDR3 is TGTGCCAGCAGCGTTGAGGGCGGAAACACTGAAGCTTTCTTT. It is translated as CASSVEGGNTEAFF.